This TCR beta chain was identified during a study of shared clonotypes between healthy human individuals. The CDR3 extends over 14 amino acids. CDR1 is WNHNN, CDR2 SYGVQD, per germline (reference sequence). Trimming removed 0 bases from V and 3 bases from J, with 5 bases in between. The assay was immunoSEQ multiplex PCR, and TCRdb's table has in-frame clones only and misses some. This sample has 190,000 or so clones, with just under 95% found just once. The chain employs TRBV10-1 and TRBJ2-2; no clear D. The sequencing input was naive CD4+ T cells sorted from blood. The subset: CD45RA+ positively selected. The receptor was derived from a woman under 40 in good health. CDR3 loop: CASSESSDTGELFF. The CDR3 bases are TGCGCCAGCAGTGAGTCTTCCGACACCGGGGAGCTGTTTTTT.